The following is a T cell receptor (beta chain) sequence with its context. The CDR3 runs 13 residues. The V and J ends lost 5 bases and 6 bases, in that order; junction bases with no gene match: 2. Germline V lookup: CDR1 MNHNY, CDR2 SVGAGI (reference sequence). Under the authors' procedure: Scientists estimated how many nucleated cells there were by amplifying reference gene primers. Assay used: immunoSEQ multiplex PCR; TCRdb lists only in-frame clones, some missing. V and J calls and clone size come straight from that table; D and trimming were deduced from the DNA. The table lists 220,000 or so clones, 80% to 85% of them singletons. This sample was taken from a study of blood T cell repertoires in COVID-19. Study context: Sites across the United States, Italy and Spain contributed samples from acute and convalescent COVID-19. The cDNA or gDNA used as material had been derived from T cells, B-cell-depleted T cells, or PBMCs.

The chain uses TRBV6-6 and TRBJ2-3; TRBD2 matches 10 bases. Source material: peripheral blood. The receptor was isolated from a woman aged 60 to 75 with acute or convalescent COVID-19. DNA for the CDR3: TGTGCCAGCAGTAAGGGACTAGCGGATACGCAGTATTTT. This sequence encodes CASSKGLADTQYF.